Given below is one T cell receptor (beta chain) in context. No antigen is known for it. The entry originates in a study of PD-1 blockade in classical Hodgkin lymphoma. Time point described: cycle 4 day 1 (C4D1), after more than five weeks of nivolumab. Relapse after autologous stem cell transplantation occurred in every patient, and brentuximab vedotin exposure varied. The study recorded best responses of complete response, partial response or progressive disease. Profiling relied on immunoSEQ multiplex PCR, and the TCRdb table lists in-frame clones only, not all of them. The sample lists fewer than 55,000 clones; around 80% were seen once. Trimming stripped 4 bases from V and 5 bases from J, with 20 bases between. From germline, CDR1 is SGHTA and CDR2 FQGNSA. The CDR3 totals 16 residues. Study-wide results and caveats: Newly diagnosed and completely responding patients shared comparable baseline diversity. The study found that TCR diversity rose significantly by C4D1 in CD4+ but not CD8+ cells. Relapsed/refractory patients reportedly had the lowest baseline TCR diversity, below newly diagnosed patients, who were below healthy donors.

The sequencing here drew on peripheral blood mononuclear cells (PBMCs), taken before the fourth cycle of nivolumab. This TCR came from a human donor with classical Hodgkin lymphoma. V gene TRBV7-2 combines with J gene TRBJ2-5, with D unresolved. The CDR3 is CASSSLRFSVDETQYF. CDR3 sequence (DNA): TGTGCCAGCAGCTCACTACGCTTTTCGGTCGACGAGACCCAGTACTTC.